The subject of this entry is one T cell receptor (beta chain). The sample is drawn from a study of blood T cell repertoires in COVID-19. The overall study: The United States, Italy and Spain supplied acute and convalescent COVID-19 samples. From T cells, B-cell-depleted T cells, or PBMCs came the material, which was cDNA or gDNA.

Germline assignment: CDR1 LNHDA and CDR2 SQIVND (reference sequence). The CDR3 runs to 15 residues. V lost 7 bases and J lost 5; bases outside the gene matches: 6. In the original workflow: Amplification of reference gene primers was used by the study to estimate nucleated cell counts. Only in-frame clones appear in the TCRdb table, and some are missing; sequencing was by immunoSEQ multiplex PCR. That table is the source of V, J and clone size, and D and trimming were worked out from the DNA. Of around 120,000 clones listed, approximately 87% were seen once; the top ten hold under 3%. The sample was peripheral blood. The genes are TRBV19 and TRBJ2-2; 11 bases line up with TRBD2. This clonotype was sampled from a young man with acute or convalescent COVID-19. The CDR3 nucleotides are TGTGCCAGTACTAGCGGGAGGAGCGCGACCGGGGAGCTGTTTTTT. It specifies CASTSGRSATGELFF.